Each of the 21 T cell receptor beta chains below was sequenced from the same sample in a study of cytomegalovirus exposure and HLA in healthy donors. The PCR had 60 Vbeta and 13 Jbeta primers. Sequencing used immunoSEQ multiplex PCR; TCRdb keeps in-frame clones, though not all of them. Here the sample spans approximately 160,000 clones, 84% being singletons. Sequencing was done on a sample of PBMCs. The origin of the receptors is a girl aged 5-17 years in good health and CMV-seropositive.

The rearrangement links TRBV5-5 to TRBJ1-1; TRBD1 is a possible D gene (6 bases). Germline V gene sequence: CDR1 SGHKS, CDR2 YYEKEE (reference sequence). This CDR3 contains 16 residues. V lost 4 bases and J 1 base, leaving 17 bases between the germline ends. The CDR3 DNA sequence: TGTGCCAGCAGCCCTTCTATAGGGACACAGAACACTGAAGCTTTCTTT. Translation: CASSPSIGTQNTEAFF.

The CDR3 DNA is TGTGCCAGCAGCTTAGAGCCGGATCAGCCCCAGCATTTT. It translates to CASSLEPDQPQHF. The chain has TRBV11-2 and TRBJ1-5; no clear D gene. The CDR3 runs to 13 residues. Per germline, CDR1 SGHAT and CDR2 FQNNGV. Between the trimmed V and J ends, which lost 0 bases and 5 bases, there was a span of 5 bases.

The sample holds one count of this clone. The J gene is TRBJ1-5, the V gene TRBV19, with D possibly matching TRBD1 (6 bases). The CDR3 has 17 residues. V was pared by 7 bases and J by 9 bases, with 28 bases between. Germline V gives CDR1 LNHDA, CDR2 SQIVND (reference sequence). The CDR3 bases are TGTGCCAGTAAGGTGGATTGGCTGGGGGGGGCTCAGGCGCCCCAGCATTTT. Its translation is CASKVDWLGGAQAPQHF.

This chain connects TRBV28 to TRBJ1-2, with D maybe TRBD1 (5 bases). Germline V gene data show CDR1 as MDHEN and CDR2 as SYDVKM. The length of the CDR3 is 13 residues. The V end was cut by 6 bases, the J end by 7 bases, with 15 bases between. DNA of the CDR3: TGTGCCAGCAGCTCCACAGGAAGGGTTGGCTACACCTTC. It specifies CASSSTGRVGYTF.

This chain links TRBV10-1 with TRBJ1-5; possible D gene TRBD1, 6 bases. V lost 3 bases, J lost 2 bases, and 8 bases lay in between. The CDR3 sequence is 14 residues long. The germline V gene has CDR1 WNHNN and CDR2 SYGVQD (reference sequence). CDR3 nucleotide sequence: TGCGCCAGCAGTGAATCAGGGGGCAATCAGCCCCAGCATTTT. Amino acid sequence: CASSESGGNQPQHF.

The V gene is TRBV9, the J gene TRBJ2-1; 14 bases are shared with TRBD2. The CDR3 has 16 residues. J gave up 6 bases and V 2 bases, and 4 bases lay outside the gene matches. Germline V gene data show CDR1 as SGDLS and CDR2 as YYNGEE. The CDR3 loop is CASSVGTSGGRNEQFF. In DNA, the CDR3 is TGTGCCAGCAGCGTGGGGACTAGCGGGGGCCGCAATGAGCAGTTCTTC.

This clone was found once. The chain combines TRBV7-9 with TRBJ1-5, with D hard to call. Germline V gene data show CDR1 as SEHNR and CDR2 as FQNEAQ (reference sequence). V was trimmed by 5 bases and J by 0 bases, leaving 5 bases between them. The CDR3 is made up of 13 amino acids. CDR3 coding DNA: TGTGCCAGCAGCCCGTATAGCAATCAGCCCCAGCATTTT. This sequence encodes CASSPYSNQPQHF.

V usage is TRBV7-3 and J usage is TRBJ2-2; TRBD1 is a possible D gene (6 bases). The CDR3 is 15 amino acids. Germline V gene data show CDR1 as SGHTA and CDR2 as FQGTGA. Trimming pared 3 bases from V and 0 bases from J, leaving 8 bases between. The CDR3 nucleotides read TGTGCCAGCAGCTTGACAGGATCGAACACCGGGGAGCTGTTTTTT. This codes for CASSLTGSNTGELFF.

This chain uses TRBV9 with TRBJ1-1; TRBD1 might be the D (6 bases). V was cut by 0 bases and J by 4 bases, with 13 bases left in between. The CDR3 extends over 15 amino acids. The germline gives CDR1 SGDLS, CDR2 YYNGEE. The DNA for the CDR3 is TGTGCCAGCAGCGTAGATGGGAGAGGGGGCACTGAAGCTTTCTTT. It encodes CASSVDGRGGTEAFF.

CDR3 in amino acids: CASSQETRDYEQYF. Written as DNA, the CDR3 is TGCGCCAGCAGCCAAGAAACGAGGGACTACGAGCAGTACTTC. The J gene is TRBJ2-7, the V gene TRBV4-1, with D maybe TRBD2 (5 bases). This CDR3 has 14 residues. The V gene lost 0 bases and the J gene lost 3 bases, with 9 bases spanning the gap. Germline loops: CDR1 MGHRA, CDR2 YSYEKL.

The chain has TRBV7-9 and TRBJ2-5; D unclear. This CDR3 has 13 amino acids. Trimming took off 4 bases at V and 2 bases at J, with 8 bases between the two ends. The germline V gene encodes CDR1 SEHNR and CDR2 FQNEAQ (reference sequence). The CDR3 DNA sequence: TGTGCCAGCAGCTCTACGATACAAGAGACCCAGTACTTC. The encoded protein is CASSSTIQETQYF.

This clone was seen a handful of times. The CDR3 is CASRAEVLPTYEQYF. CDR3 nucleotide sequence: TGTGCCAGTAGAGCGGAGGTCCTCCCAACCTACGAGCAGTACTTC. The V gene is TRBV19, the J gene TRBJ2-7; tentative D call: TRBD2 (5 bases). Germline V gene sequence: CDR1 LNHDA, CDR2 SQIVND (reference sequence). The CDR3 is 15 amino acids. V dropped 6 bases and J dropped 2 bases, with 17 bases sitting between them. The complete variable domain, with remaining parts taken from reference TRBV19 and TRBJ2-7, reads DGGITQSPKYLFRKEGQNVTLSCEQNLNHDAMYWYRQDPGQGLRLIYYSQIVNDFQKGDIAEGYSVSREKKESFPLTVTSAQKNPTAFYLCASRAEVLPTYEQYFGPGTRLTVT.

This clone was detected once. The chain uses TRBV5-1 and TRBJ1-2; D gene unclear. The CDR3 is 15 amino acids. CDR1 and CDR2 from the germline V gene are SGHRS and YFSETQ. Trimming cost V 1 base and J 5 bases, with 15 bases left between them. CDR3 sequence (DNA): TGCGCCAGCAGCTTGTCCTACGGTTCGGGGTATGGCTACACCTTC. Protein: CASSLSYGSGYGYTF.

This rearrangement joins TRBV6-5 to TRBJ2-3, with unresolved D. The CDR3 is 13 amino acids. CDR1 is MNHEY, CDR2 SVGAGI, per germline. V gave up 2 bases and J gave up 2 bases, with 5 bases separating them. CDR3 sequence (DNA): TGTGCCAGCAGTTACGACTCCACAGATACGCAGTATTTT. Its protein product is CASSYDSTDTQYF.

The rearrangement joins TRBV15 to TRBJ1-6; D is perhaps TRBD1 (5 bases). The V end lost 0 bases, the J end lost 9 bases, and 12 bases lay between the germline ends. Germline CDR1 and CDR2: LNHNV and YYDKDF (reference sequence). The CDR3 has 15 residues. This CDR3 is CATSRDEGVGSPLHF. Written as DNA, the CDR3 is TGTGCCACCAGCAGAGATGAAGGGGTGGGTTCACCCCTCCACTTT.

The chain carries TRBV19 and TRBJ2-5; no reliable D call. This CDR3 region has 14 residues. The V gene lost 3 bases and the J gene lost 1 base, with 9 bases spanning the gap. The germline V gene encodes CDR1 LNHDA and CDR2 SQIVND (reference sequence). CDR3 sequence: CASSMGYSQETQYF. For the CDR3, the DNA is TGTGCCAGTAGTATGGGTTACAGCCAAGAGACCCAGTACTTC.

The chain carries TRBV27 and TRBJ2-1; maybe TRBD2 (6 bases). The V and J ends lost 5 bases and 7 bases respectively, with 18 bases between them. CDR1 is MNHEY and CDR2 is SMNVEV in the germline V gene (reference sequence). The CDR3 runs 15 residues. This CDR3 is CASSPTTRPGNEQFF. CDR3 nucleotide sequence: TGTGCCAGCAGTCCTACGACTAGACCGGGGAATGAGCAGTTCTTC.

This chain links TRBV5-6 with TRBJ2-1; 7 bases match TRBD2. Germline CDR1 and CDR2: SGHDT and YYEEEE. V trimming: 4 bases; J trimming: 4 bases; junction bases outside the gene matches: 8. The CDR3 is 15 amino acids. Here the CDR3 DNA reads TGTGCCAGCAGCCTGCGGACTAGGTCGTACAATGAGCAGTTCTTC. It specifies CASSLRTRSYNEQFF.

This rearrangement joins TRBV14 to TRBJ2-2, with D hard to call. This CDR3 contains 12 residues. Germline CDR1 SGHDN, CDR2 FVKESK. V dropped 4 bases and J dropped 2 bases, with 2 bases sitting between them. The CDR3 is CASSPNTGELFF. DNA for the CDR3: TGTGCCAGCAGCCCTAACACCGGGGAGCTGTTTTTT.

CDR3: CASSSYQTTEQETQYF. CDR3 bases: TGTGCCAGCTCATCCTATCAAACGACAGAGCAAGAGACCCAGTACTTC. The chain links TRBV18 to TRBJ2-5; TRBD1 is a possible D gene (5 bases). CDR3 length: 16 amino acids. The ends were cut back, 5 bases at V and 2 bases at J, with 18 bases in the middle. In germline, CDR1 is KGHSH, CDR2 LQKENI.

This sequence joins TRBV5-6 and TRBJ1-2, with 7 bases that match TRBD1. CDR1 is SGHDT, CDR2 YYEEEE, per germline. The CDR3 extends over 15 amino acids. The junction had 10 bases not matched to a gene; V was cut back by 4 bases and J by 4 bases. The CDR3 DNA is TGTGCCAGCAGCCGAAGGACAGGCGAAATCTATGGCTACACCTTC. Its translation is CASSRRTGEIYGYTF. The full variable domain, its missing parts supplied by reference TRBV5-6 and TRBJ1-2, is DAGVTQSPTHLIKTRGQQVTLRCSPKSGHDTVSWYQQALGQGPQFIFQYYEEEERQRGNFPDRFSGHQFPNYSSELNVNALLLGDSALYLCASSRRTGEIYGYTFGSGTRLTVV.